This TCR beta chain was documented in a study of blood T cell repertoires in COVID-19. As for the study in general: From T cells, B-cell-depleted T cells, or PBMCs came the material, which was cDNA or gDNA.

J was trimmed by 6 bases and V by 6 bases; bases with no gene match: 14. Germline V lookup: CDR1 MDHEN, CDR2 SYDVKM. The CDR3 is 15 amino acids. The protocol was immunoSEQ multiplex PCR, while the TCRdb copy is restricted to in-frame clones and leaves out a portion. The sample has a few hundred thousand clones, around 80% seen once. V is TRBV28 and J is TRBJ2-7; TRBD2 agrees at 7 bases. Sequences were obtained from peripheral blood. The TCR sequence derives from a woman aged 18-29 years with acute or convalescent COVID-19. CDR3 sequence: CASRIGRGMDGEQYF. CDR3 DNA: TGTGCCAGCAGAATAGGGCGGGGGATGGACGGCGAGCAGTACTTC.